The 30 T cell receptor beta chains below come from one sample, sequenced in a study of tumor and adjacent non-tumor tissue in lung cancer (dated by TCRdb to the late 2010s). RNA was extracted from bulk unsorted tissue and checked for quality with a NanoDrop ND-1000 and an Agilent 2100. The method was multiplex PCR. Sequencing was performed on an Illumina HiSeq 2500. Following protocols modified from ARM-PCR, the researchers constructed TCRbeta libraries through three rounds of nested PCR with primers (Table S4). Using fastp at Q25 and MiXCR, TCRdb reprocessed the public reads and kept productive beta chains. Rows are combined by CDR3 protein, so each entry shows the most common genes and DNA. The sample table holds around 210,000 distinct CDR3 sequences, of which 60% to 85% were seen once. Around 25% of the sample lies in the top ten. Specimen: lung tumor tissue. All receptors come from a man between 60 and 75 years old with non-small cell lung cancer.

This clonotype appeared once. The junction departs from germline at one end; a sequencing error may be responsible. This rearrangement joins TRBV4-2 to TRBJ1-2; TRBD1 is a possible D gene (5 bases). The germline CDR1 and CDR2 sequences are LGHNA and YNFKEQ. The CDR3 covers 14 residues. CDR3 region: CASRQGREGYVYTF. CDR3 nucleotide sequence: TGTGCCAGCAGACAAGGCAGGGAGGGCTATGTCTACACCTTC.

The CDR3 DNA reads TGTGCCAGCAGCCAAGATTCCCCGACTAGCTTCTACGAGCAGTACTTC. It codes for CASSQDSPTSFYEQYF. This rearrangement joins TRBV4-2 to TRBJ2-7, with 7 nucleotides matching TRBD2. The CDR3 extends over 16 amino acids. Trimming cost V 0 bases and J 3 bases; bases outside gene matches: 8. CDR1 is LGHNA, CDR2 YNFKEQ, per germline.

This clonotype was recorded many times. The J gene is TRBJ1-5, the V gene TRBV11-2, with D maybe TRBD1 (5 bases). Germline CDR1 is SGHAT and CDR2 is FQNNGV. The CDR3 contains 12 residues. V lost 5 bases and J 6 bases, leaving 8 bases between the germline ends. The CDR3 DNA reads TGTGCCAGCAGCGACCAGGGTCAGCCCCAGCATTTT. It encodes CASSDQGQPQHF.

V usage is TRBV4-3 and J usage is TRBJ1-4; D gene uncertain. The germline V gene encodes CDR1 LGHNA and CDR2 YSLEER. The V and J ends lost 1 base and 2 bases respectively, with 11 bases between them. This CDR3 is 16 amino acids long. The CDR3 coding sequence is TGCGCCAGCAGCCAAGGTCCCGATCTTACTAATGAAAAACTGTTTTTT. It codes for CASSQGPDLTNEKLFF.

J is TRBJ2-7 and V is TRBV4-3, with 9 bases matching TRBD1. The junction had 16 bases not matched to a gene; V was cut back by 10 bases and J by 12 bases. Germline CDR1 LGHNA, CDR2 YSLEER. The CDR3 contains 13 residues. In DNA, the CDR3 is TGCGCCAACGGCCAAGACCGAGGGGACAGGGCGTACTTC. Amino acid sequence: CANGQDRGDRAYF.

On this clonotype: One end of the junction is discordant with germline, which a read error may explain. As DNA, the CDR3 is TGTGCCAGCAACTTAGAGCGGGTGCAGTTCTTC. Protein: CASNLERVQFF. The chain recombines TRBV11-3 with TRBJ2-1; a possible D gene is TRBD2 (6 bases). The CDR3 covers 11 residues. Germline V gene sequence: CDR1 SGHNT, CDR2 YENEEA.

The sample holds one count of this clonotype. This may be a read error, as it is one base from a much larger clone. The chain joins TRBV28 to TRBJ1-1; D call uncertain. Germline V lookup: CDR1 MDHEN, CDR2 SYDVKM. The CDR3 is made up of 12 amino acids. CDR3 bases: TGTGCCAGCTGTTTATTCGGCACTGAAGCTTTCTTT. Translation gives CASCLFGTEAFF.

In regard to this clonotype: An end of the junction differs from the germline gene, which may be a read error. The genes are TRBV11-1 and TRBJ2-4; 9 bases map to TRBD1. The CDR3 has 15 residues. Per the germline V gene, CDR1 is SGHAT and CDR2 is FQDESV (reference sequence). Written as DNA, the CDR3 is TGCACCAGCAGCGATCCGGGGGACAGGGTTAACATTCAGTGCTTC. It yields the protein CTSSDPGDRVNIQCF. Together with reference TRBV11-1 and TRBJ2-4, the CDR3 gives the full variable domain: EAEVAQSPRYKITEKSQAVAFWCDPISGHATLYWYRQILGQGPELLVQFQDESVVDDSQLPKDRFSAERLKGVDSTLKIQPAELGDSAMYLCTSSDPGDRVNIQCFGAGTRLSVL.

This chain connects TRBV7-2 to TRBJ2-7; 10 positions agree with TRBD1. V was pared by 6 bases and J by 2 bases, with 4 bases of the junction left unmatched. The CDR3 is 14 residues long. Germline V gene sequence: CDR1 SGHTA, CDR2 FQGNSA. DNA for the CDR3: TGTGCCAGCAGGCCGGGACAGGGGACCTACGAGCAGTACTTC. It specifies CASRPGQGTYEQYF.

Only one count was recorded for this clonotype. This chain uses TRBV29-1 with TRBJ1-5, with D uncertain. Germline assignment: CDR1 SQVTM and CDR2 ANQGSEA. The V and J ends lost 4 bases and 2 bases respectively, with 12 bases between them. The length of the CDR3 is 14 residues. The CDR3 loop is CSVALLEGNQPQHF. CDR3 coding DNA: TGCAGCGTTGCACTTCTGGAAGGCAATCAGCCCCAGCATTTT.

This clonotype was detected ten times or more. At one end, the junction sequence differs from germline, possibly due to a read error. The chain joins TRBV12-3 or TRBV12-4 to TRBJ2-7, with 10 bases aligning to TRBD1. The CDR3 covers 15 residues. The CDR3 DNA is TGTGCCAGCAGAACCGGGACAGGGGTCTCCAACGAGCAGTACTTC. This sequence encodes CASRTGTGVSNEQYF.

The V call is TRBV4-2, the J call TRBJ1-1, with TRBD1 matching over 8 bases. The CDR3 contains 15 residues. The V and J ends lost 3 bases and 4 bases, in that order; junction bases with no gene match: 7. CDR1 is LGHNA and CDR2 is YNFKEQ in the germline V gene. The CDR3 here is CASSHRTGQGTEAFF. The CDR3 nucleotides read TGTGCCAGCAGCCACCGGACAGGGCAGGGCACTGAAGCTTTCTTT.

The chain carries TRBV29-1 and TRBJ2-2, with D unclear. Trimming left V 7 bases short and J 0 bases short, with 15 bases between. CDR1 is SQVTM and CDR2 is ANQGSEA in the germline V gene. CDR3 size: 15 residues. The CDR3, as DNA: TGCAGCGCTCGTCTCTCTCTCGCGAACACCGGGGAGCTGTTTTTT. Amino acids: CSARLSLANTGELFF.

About this clonotype itself: A read error is likely, as this CDR3 ends without the conserved phenylalanine or tryptophan. The chain recombines TRBV5-1 with TRBJ2-7; a possible D gene is TRBD1 (6 bases). V was trimmed by 5 bases and J by 4 bases, leaving 16 bases between them. The CDR3 is made up of 14 amino acids. In germline, CDR1 is SGHRS, CDR2 YFSETQ. The DNA for the CDR3 is TGCGCCAGCAGTCCGCGGAACAGGGAATACGAGCAGTACTTA. Protein product: CASSPRNREYEQYL.

This clonotype was found once. A read error may account for a junction end that differs from germline. The chain recombines TRBV6-5 with TRBJ1-5; D may be TRBD1 (5 bases). The germline CDR1 and CDR2 sequences are MNHEY and SVGAGI. This CDR3 is built from 14 residues. In DNA, the CDR3 is TGTGCCAGCGGAAGACAGTGCGGCAATCAACCCCAGCATTTT. Translated: CASGRQCGNQPQHF.

The chain employs TRBV6-5 and TRBJ2-1; 8 bases are shared with TRBD2. The CDR3 sequence is 18 residues long. After removal of 4 bases from V and 4 bases from J, the junction contained 15 bases not matched to a gene. Germline V lookup: CDR1 MNHEY, CDR2 SVGAGI. The CDR3 region has the DNA TGTGCCAGCAGTTCCGAACTCTTGGGACTAGGATCATACAATGAGCAGTTCTTC. It codes for CASSSELLGLGSYNEQFF.

Comment on this clonotype: The junction departs from germline at one end; a sequencing error may be responsible. The chain carries TRBV29-1 and TRBJ1-2; no firm D call. CDR1 is SQVTM and CDR2 is ANQGSEA in the germline V gene. The CDR3 loop spans 13 amino acids. The CDR3 sequence is CSVGAELIYGYTF. DNA for the CDR3: TGCAGCGTTGGGGCTGAATTAATCTATGGTTACACCTTC.

The rearrangement links TRBV30 to TRBJ1-1; 7 bases are shared with TRBD1. The ends lost 7 bases at V and 7 bases at J; junction bases unmatched: 12. There are 13 residues in the CDR3. Germline CDR1 reads GTSNPN; CDR2 reads SVGIG (reference sequence). The CDR3 DNA sequence: TGTGCCTCCAGGGGGTCCTTTGTGGGTGAAGCTTTCTTT. It specifies CASRGSFVGEAFF.

The chain combines TRBV20-1 with TRBJ2-7, with D tentatively TRBD1 (6 bases). Trimming pared 7 bases from V and 7 bases from J, leaving 14 bases between. CDR1 DFQATT and CDR2 SNEGSKA come from the germline V gene (reference sequence). The CDR3 length is 11 residues. The CDR3 sequence: CSVPQGREQYF. The CDR3 DNA sequence: TGCAGTGTTCCGCAGGGGCGGGAGCAGTACTTC.

This clonotype was recorded many times. The V gene is TRBV4-2, the J gene TRBJ1-5; D is perhaps TRBD1 (6 bases). This CDR3 has 15 residues. V lost 2 bases and J lost 2, with 10 bases in between. Per germline, CDR1 LGHNA and CDR2 YNFKEQ. The CDR3 DNA follows: TGTGCCAGCAGCCAAAGCAGGGGTGGCAATCAGCCCCAGCATTTT. It codes for CASSQSRGGNQPQHF.

In regard to this clonotype: This may stem from a read error, because a much larger clone lies one nucleotide away. The genes are TRBV4-2 and TRBJ1-2, with D perhaps matching TRBD1 (6 bases). The V end lost 3 bases, the J end lost 5 bases, and 13 bases lay between the germline ends. Looked up from germline, CDR1 is LGHNA and CDR2 is YNFKEQ. The CDR3 length is 14 residues. CDR3 sequence reads: CASSQETGEYGYTF. In nucleotides, the CDR3 is TGTGCCAGCAGCCAGGAGACAGGAGAATATGGCTACACCTTC.

This clonotype was seen only a few times. This chain joins TRBV20-1 and TRBJ2-7, with 9 positions matching TRBD1. This CDR3 comprises 15 residues. Germline V lookup: CDR1 DFQATT, CDR2 SNEGSKA (reference sequence). CDR3 sequence reads: CNAHPWDRASYEQYF. The CDR3 region has the DNA TGCAATGCCCACCCCTGGGACAGGGCTTCCTACGAGCAGTACTTC.

A remark on this clonotype: Germline is not matched at one junction end, which may reflect a read error. The chain recombines TRBV20-1 with TRBJ2-2, with TRBD2 as a possible D gene (5 bases). The V gene's germline CDR1 is DFQATT and CDR2 SNEGSKA (reference sequence). CDR3 length: 15 amino acids. The CDR3 DNA follows: TGCGGTGCTAGAGTTGGAGGCCCAAACACCGGGAAGCTGTTTTTT. Its translation is CGARVGGPNTGKLFF.

A few counts support this clonotype. The rearrangement links TRBV15 to TRBJ2-1; D is unresolved. The length of the CDR3 is 13 residues. The V gene lost 5 bases and the J gene lost 7 bases, with 12 bases spanning the gap. Germline CDR1 reads LNHNV; CDR2 reads YYDKDF (reference sequence). In DNA form, the CDR3 reads TGTGCCACCAGCCTGGCGGTGGAGAATGAGCAGTTCTTC. Translating it yields CATSLAVENEQFF.

Comments on this clonotype: The junction departs from the called germline gene at one end, perhaps through a read error. J is TRBJ1-5 and V is TRBV20-1; TRBD1 is a possible D gene (5 bases). This CDR3 is built from 14 residues. The germline V gene has CDR1 DFQATT and CDR2 SNEGSKA (reference sequence). The CDR3 reads CSAREGRENLPQHF. CDR3 bases: TGTAGTGCTAGAGAGGGACGGGAGAATCTGCCCCAGCATTTT.

The table lists this clonotype with many counts. The genes are TRBV20-1 and TRBJ2-7; 7 bases map to TRBD2. This CDR3 comprises 15 residues. With V trimmed by 3 bases and J by 4 bases, 12 bases remained unmatched. Germline-derived CDR1 and CDR2 are DFQATT and SNEGSKA (reference sequence). DNA for the CDR3: TGCAGTGCTAGGAACTACCGGGACGGGAGGTACGAGCAGTACTTC. This sequence encodes CSARNYRDGRYEQYF.

A remark on this clonotype: Mismatch with germline at one junction end may stem from a read error. The V call is TRBV5-8, the J call TRBJ2-7; D is perhaps TRBD2 (6 bases). The CDR3 consists of 13 residues. Germline CDR1 is SGHTS and CDR2 is YDEGEE. CDR3 DNA sequence: TGTGCCAGCAGATCCTCTTACTTACGGGAGCTTTACTTT. Translation: CASRSSYLRELYF.

The V and J genes are TRBV11-2 and TRBJ2-1, with D perhaps being TRBD1 or TRBD2 (5 bases each). The CDR3 runs to 14 residues. The V gene lost 8 bases and the J gene lost 2 bases, with 13 bases spanning the gap. CDR1 and CDR2 (germline): SGHAT, FQNNGV. CDR3 sequence: CASGQGRAYNEQFF. The CDR3 DNA reads TGTGCCAGCGGCCAGGGACGAGCCTACAATGAGCAGTTCTTC.

Turning to this clonotype: The junction and the germline gene differ at one end; a read error may be behind it. The rearrangement uses TRBV20-1 and TRBJ2-5; a possible D gene is TRBD2 (5 bases). CDR1 DFQATT and CDR2 SNEGSKA come from the germline V gene (reference sequence). The CDR3 contains 12 residues. The CDR3 here is CSARLGNETRYF. The CDR3 DNA reads TGCAGTGCTAGACTCGGGAACGAGACCCGGTACTTC.

To note about this clonotype: Relative to the germline gene, one junction end is altered; a read error may explain this. This rearrangement joins TRBV5-4 to TRBJ2-3, with 8 bases fitting TRBD2. CDR3 size: 15 residues. The germline V gene has CDR1 SGHNT and CDR2 YYREEE (reference sequence). CDR3 protein: CASSRGGAHTDTLYF. In DNA, the CDR3 is TGTGCCAGCAGCCGGGGGGGGGCTCACACAGATACGCTGTATTTT.